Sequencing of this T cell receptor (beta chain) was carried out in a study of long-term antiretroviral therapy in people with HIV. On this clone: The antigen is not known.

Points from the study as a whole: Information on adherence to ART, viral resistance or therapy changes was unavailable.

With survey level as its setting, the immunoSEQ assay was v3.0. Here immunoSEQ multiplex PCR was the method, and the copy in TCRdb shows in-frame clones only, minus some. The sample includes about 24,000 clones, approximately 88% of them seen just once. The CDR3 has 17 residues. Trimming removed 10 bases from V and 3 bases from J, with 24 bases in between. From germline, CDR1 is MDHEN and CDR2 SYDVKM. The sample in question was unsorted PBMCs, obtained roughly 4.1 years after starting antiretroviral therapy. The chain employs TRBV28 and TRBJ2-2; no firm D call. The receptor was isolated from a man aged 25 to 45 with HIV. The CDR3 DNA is TGTGCCACCTCTCTACCCGCAGTCTTCTGGGACACCGGGGAGCTGTTTTTT. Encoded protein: CATSLPAVFWDTGELFF.